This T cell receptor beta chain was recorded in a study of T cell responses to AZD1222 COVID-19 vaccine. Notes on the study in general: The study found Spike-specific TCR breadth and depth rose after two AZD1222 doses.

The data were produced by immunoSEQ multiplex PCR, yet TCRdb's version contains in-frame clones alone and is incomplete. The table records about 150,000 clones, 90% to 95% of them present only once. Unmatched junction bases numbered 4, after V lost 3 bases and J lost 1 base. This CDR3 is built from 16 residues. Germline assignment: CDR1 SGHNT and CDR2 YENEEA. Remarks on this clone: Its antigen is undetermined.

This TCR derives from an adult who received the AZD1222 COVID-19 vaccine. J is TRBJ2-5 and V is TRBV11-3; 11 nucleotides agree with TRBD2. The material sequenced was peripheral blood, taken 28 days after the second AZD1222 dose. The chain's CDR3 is CASSLGSGGVQETQYF. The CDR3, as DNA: TGTGCCAGCAGCTTGGGTAGCGGGGGGGTCCAAGAGACCCAGTACTTC. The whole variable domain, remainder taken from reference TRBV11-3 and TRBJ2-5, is EAGVVQSPRYKIIEKKQPVAFWCNPISGHNTLYWYLQNLGQGPELLIRYENEEAVDDSQLPKDRFSAERLKGVDSTLKIQPAELGDSAVYLCASSLGSGGVQETQYFGPGTRLLVL.